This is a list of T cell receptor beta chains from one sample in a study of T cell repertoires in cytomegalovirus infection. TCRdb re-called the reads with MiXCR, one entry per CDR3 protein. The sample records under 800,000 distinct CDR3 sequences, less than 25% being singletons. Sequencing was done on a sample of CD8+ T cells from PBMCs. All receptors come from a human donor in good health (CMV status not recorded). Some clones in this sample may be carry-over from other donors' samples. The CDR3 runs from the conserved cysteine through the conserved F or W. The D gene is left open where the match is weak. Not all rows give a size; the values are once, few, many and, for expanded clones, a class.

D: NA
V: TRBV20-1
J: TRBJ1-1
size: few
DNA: TGCAGTGCTAGAGAGATTAACAGTGAAGCTTTCTTT
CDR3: CSAREINSEAFF

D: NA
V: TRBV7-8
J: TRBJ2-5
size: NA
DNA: TGTACCAGCAGCTTAGACCCGCGGGGAGAGACCCAGTACTTC
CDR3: CTSSLDPRGETQYF

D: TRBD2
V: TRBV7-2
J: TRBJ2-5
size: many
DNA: TGTGCCAGCAGCTTACCTACTAGCGGGGAAAGCCTCCAAGAGACCCAGTACTTC
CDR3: CASSLPTSGESLQETQYF

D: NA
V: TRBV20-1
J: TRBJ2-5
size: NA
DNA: TGCAGTGCTATCGGGTTCCAAGAGGGTCGGTCGGAGACCCAGTACTTC
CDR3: CSAIGFQEGRSETQYF

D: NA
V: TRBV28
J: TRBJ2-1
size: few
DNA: TGTGCCAGCAGTTTTTACCGAATCAATGAGCAGTTCTTC
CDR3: CASSFYRINEQFF

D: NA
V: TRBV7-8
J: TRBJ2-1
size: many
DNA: TGTGCCAGCAGCTTCGGCAAGGGGAAGGTGAATGAGCAGTTCTTC
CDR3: CASSFGKGKVNEQFF

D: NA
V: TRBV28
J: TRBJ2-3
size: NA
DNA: TGTGCCAGCAGCGACACGTGGGGCACAGATACGCAGTATTTT
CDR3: CASSDTWGTDTQYF

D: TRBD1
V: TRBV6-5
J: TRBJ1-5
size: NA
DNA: TGTGCCAGCAGACCGGGACAGGGTTATGATCAGCCCCAGCATTTT
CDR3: CASRPGQGYDQPQHF

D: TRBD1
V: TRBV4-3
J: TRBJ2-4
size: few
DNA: TGCGCCAGCAGCCAAGATGAGACAGGGGTGGGGAACATTCAGTACTTC
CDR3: CASSQDETGVGNIQYF

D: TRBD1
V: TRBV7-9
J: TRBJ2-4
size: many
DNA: TGTGCCAGCAGCTCGACAGGGGGAAGGAACATTCAGTACTTC
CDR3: CASSSTGGRNIQYF

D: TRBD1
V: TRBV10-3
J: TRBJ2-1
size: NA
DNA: TGTGCCATCAGGACAGGGGGTTATGATGAGCAGTTCTTC
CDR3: CAIRTGGYDEQFF

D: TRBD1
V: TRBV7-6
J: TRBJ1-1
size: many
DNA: TGTGCCAGCAGCTATCTTCCCGGGACAGAAGAAGCTTTCTTT
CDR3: CASSYLPGTEEAFF